The entry below gives a single T cell receptor (beta chain) sequence along with its context. This entry is derived from a study of blood T cell repertoires in COVID-19. As for the study in general: The United States, Italy and Spain were the sources of the acute and convalescent COVID-19 samples. The cDNA or gDNA used as material had been derived from T cells, B-cell-depleted T cells, or PBMCs.

In the authors' workflow: Reference gene primer amplification in the assay estimated nucleated cell counts. The protocol was immunoSEQ multiplex PCR, while the TCRdb copy is restricted to in-frame clones and leaves out a portion. That table furnishes V, J and clone size, whereas the DNA furnished D and trimming. This table has roughly 120,000 clones, 70% to 75% appearing once. Sequenced input: peripheral blood. This clonotype originated in a man older than 75 with COVID-19, enrolled during active disease.

CDR3 amino acids: CASSLVPQGADEKLFF. Here the CDR3 DNA reads TGTGCCAGCAGCTTGGTACCACAGGGGGCAGATGAAAAACTGTTTTTT. V gene TRBV5-4 combines with J gene TRBJ1-4; 9 nucleotides agree with TRBD1. The CDR3 has 16 residues. Germline lookup yields CDR1 SGHNT and CDR2 YYREEE (reference sequence). V was clipped by 0 bases and J by 6 bases; unmatched bases: 6.